One T cell receptor (beta chain) is described in this entry. Study processing details: Researchers report that nucleated cell counts were estimated from reference gene primer amplification. This table comes from immunoSEQ multiplex PCR, and its TCRdb copy is limited to in-frame clones, with some not included. V, J and clone size derive from that table, while D and trimming were established from the DNA sequence. The sample holds approximately 230,000 clones, about four fifths seen once. This sample stems from a study of blood T cell repertoires in COVID-19. Across the study: Collection of acute and convalescent COVID-19 samples took place in the United States, Italy and Spain. Sample material is recorded as cDNA or gDNA derived from T cells, B-cell-depleted T cells, or PBMCs.

Germline V lookup: CDR1 SGHRS, CDR2 YFSETQ. CDR3 length: 14 residues. The J segment lost 3 bases and the V segment lost 0 bases, leaving 3 bases of the junction unmatched. The sample comprised peripheral blood. This TCR was sampled from an elderly man with acute or convalescent COVID-19. The rearrangement joins TRBV5-1 to TRBJ2-7, with 7 bases that match TRBD1. CDR3 residues: CASSLGQGLYEQYF. CDR3 sequence (DNA): TGCGCCAGCAGCTTGGGACAGGGCCTCTACGAGCAGTACTTC.